Each of the 26 T cell receptor beta chains below was sequenced from the same sample in a study of OX40 agonist ivuxolimab in advanced cancers. The protocol was immunoSEQ multiplex PCR, while the TCRdb copy is restricted to in-frame clones and leaves out a portion. The sample holds approximately 15,000 clones, around 86% seen once. Sequencing was performed on CD4+ or CD8+ T cells sorted from blood, taken in a trial of the OX40 agonist ivuxolimab. The origin of the receptors is an adult with an advanced solid tumor such as melanoma, head and neck, liver or kidney cancer.

The chain carries TRBV28 and TRBJ1-1; D uncertain. The V gene lost 4 bases and the J gene lost 4 bases, with 16 bases spanning the gap. Germline V gene data show CDR1 as MDHEN and CDR2 as SYDVKM. This CDR3 has 15 amino acids. The CDR3 reads CASSYRTSRGTEAFF. In nucleotides, the CDR3 is TGTGCCAGCAGTTACCGGACCTCACGTGGCACTGAAGCTTTCTTT.

The chain has TRBV4-1 and TRBJ2-7; 7 bases agree with TRBD2. The trim removed 4 bases at V and 6 bases at J, leaving 6 bases unmatched. Germline V CDR1 and CDR2: MGHRA, YSYEKL. This CDR3 is 13 amino acids long. The CDR3 region is CASSPRPGGEQYF. The CDR3 region has the DNA TGCGCCAGCAGCCCCCGGCCGGGAGGCGAGCAGTACTTC.

This chain uses TRBV27 with TRBJ2-1; tentatively, D is TRBD1 (6 bases). From germline, CDR1 is MNHEY and CDR2 SMNVEV (reference sequence). The ends were cut back, 3 bases at V and 4 bases at J, with 19 bases in the middle. CDR3 length equals 17 residues. CDR3 nucleotide sequence: TGTGCCAGCAGTTTGGGGCTCCGGGACATCGGGTACAATGAGCAGTTCTTC. It codes for CASSLGLRDIGYNEQFF.

The V and J genes are TRBV13 and TRBJ1-1, with D possibly TRBD1 on 5 matching bases. V was cut by 6 bases and J by 1 base, with 15 bases left in between. Germline CDR1 and CDR2: PRHDT and FYEKMQ (reference sequence). The CDR3 is 15 residues long. Written as DNA, the CDR3 is TGTGCCAGCAGTCCACCGGGGGAAAGGAACACTGAAGCTTTCTTT. Protein sequence: CASSPPGERNTEAFF.

The V call is TRBV15, the J call TRBJ2-7, with 7 bases aligning to TRBD1. The CDR3 has 15 amino acids. V was clipped by 0 bases and J by 0 bases; unmatched bases: 2. The V gene's germline CDR1 is LNHNV and CDR2 YYDKDF (reference sequence). CDR3 amino acids: CATSRDQGVSYEQYF. The CDR3, as DNA: TGTGCCACCAGCAGAGATCAGGGGGTCTCCTACGAGCAGTACTTC.

V usage is TRBV19 and J usage is TRBJ1-5; 9 bases agree with TRBD1. Germline trimming cut 6 bases from V and 6 bases from J; bases unmatched to any gene: 6. Looked up from germline, CDR1 is LNHDA and CDR2 is SQIVND (reference sequence). The CDR3 totals 14 residues. CDR3 loop: CASSGTGSFQPQHF. The CDR3, as DNA: TGTGCCAGTAGCGGGACAGGGTCATTTCAGCCCCAGCATTTT.

The chain links TRBV7-6 to TRBJ2-3, with a weak D call TRBD2 (5 bases). CDR1 and CDR2 from the germline V gene are SGHVS and FNYEAQ. The CDR3 contains 14 residues. Trimming removed 0 bases at V and 4 bases at J, with 8 bases between. The CDR3 DNA reads TGTGCCAGCAGCTTAGCGGAGGTAGCAGATACGCAGTATTTT. It specifies CASSLAEVADTQYF. The variable domain in full, with the rest retrieved from reference TRBV7-6 and TRBJ2-3, is GAGVSQSPRYKVTKRGQDVALRCDPISGHVSLYWYRQALGQGPEFLTYFNYEAQQDKSGLPNDRFSAERPEGSISTLTIQRTEQRDSAMYRCASSLAEVADTQYFGPGTRLTVL.

V gene TRBV28 combines with J gene TRBJ2-5; 12 bases map to TRBD2. V gave up 2 bases and J gave up 3 bases; unmatched junction bases: 16. The CDR3 has 20 amino acids. CDR1 MDHEN and CDR2 SYDVKM come from the germline V gene. The CDR3 DNA reads TGTGCCAGCAGTTTACCCCCCCGGACTAGCGGGACCCAGCGGAAAGAGACCCAGTACTTC. This encodes CASSLPPRTSGTQRKETQYF.

This chain uses TRBV19 with TRBJ2-7, with TRBD1 matching over 11 bases. Germline-derived CDR1 and CDR2 are LNHDA and SQIVND (reference sequence). After removal of 5 bases from V and 5 bases from J, the junction contained 8 bases not matched to a gene. This CDR3 contains 15 residues. For the CDR3, the DNA is TGTGCCAGTAGTTTGATGGACAGGGGGCGAAACGAGCAGTACTTC. Its translation: CASSLMDRGRNEQYF.

The rearrangement uses TRBV27 and TRBJ2-7; D is undetermined. Germline V gives CDR1 MNHEY, CDR2 SMNVEV (reference sequence). The CDR3 totals 13 residues. Between the trimmed V and J ends, which lost 0 bases and 0 bases, there was a span of 3 bases. DNA of the CDR3: TGTGCCAGCAGTTTATCGATCTCCTACGAGCAGTACTTC. It encodes CASSLSISYEQYF.

This sequence joins TRBV27 and TRBJ2-1; TRBD2 might be the D (6 bases). CDR3 length: 13 amino acids. The germline V gene has CDR1 MNHEY and CDR2 SMNVEV (reference sequence). V shed 8 bases and J shed 7 bases, with 15 bases lying between them. The CDR3 loop is CASFREAGNEQFF. The CDR3 coding sequence is TGTGCCAGCTTTAGGGAGGCTGGGAATGAGCAGTTCTTC.

Relative to its sample, this clone is medium-sized (0.01 to 0.1%). The rearrangement uses TRBV11-3 and TRBJ2-3, with 9 bases lining up with TRBD2. CDR1 and CDR2 from the germline V gene are SGHNT and YENEEA. This CDR3 contains 17 residues. The trim removed 0 bases at V and 6 bases at J, leaving 10 bases unmatched. CDR3 DNA: TGTGCCAGCAGCTTAGATAGTGGTCTAGCGGGACCGGATACGCAGTATTTT. Its protein product is CASSLDSGLAGPDTQYF.

This chain joins TRBV20-1 and TRBJ2-7; D not resolved. The V gene's germline CDR1 is DFQATT and CDR2 SNEGSKA (reference sequence). The length of the CDR3 is 11 residues. Trimming pared 3 bases from V and 2 bases from J, leaving 5 bases between. The CDR3 DNA sequence: TGCAGTGCTAGCGAAACCTACGAGCAGTACTTC. This codes for CSASETYEQYF.

V and J are TRBV9 and TRBJ2-5; TRBD1 or TRBD2 may be the D gene (5 bases each). V was cut by 5 bases and J by 2 bases, with 22 bases left in between. There are 17 residues in the CDR3. Per the germline V gene, CDR1 is SGDLS and CDR2 is YYNGEE. CDR3 region: CASSHSRTQGWQETQYF. The CDR3 coding sequence is TGTGCCAGCAGTCACAGCCGGACTCAGGGCTGGCAAGAGACCCAGTACTTC.

This sequence joins TRBV7-9 and TRBJ2-1; perhaps TRBD2 as D (6 bases). The CDR3 has 14 amino acids. CDR1 is SEHNR, CDR2 FQNEAQ, per germline (reference sequence). V was cut by 6 bases and J by 6 bases, with 15 bases left in between. Here the CDR3 reads CASRQSGTFNEQFF. The DNA of the CDR3 is TGTGCCAGCAGGCAATCCGGGACTTTCAATGAGCAGTTCTTC.

V and J are TRBV6-4 and TRBJ2-6; D unresolved. V was trimmed by 0 bases and J by 1 base, leaving 10 bases between them. CDR3 length equals 17 residues. Per germline, CDR1 MRHNA and CDR2 SNTAGT. The CDR3 DNA is TGTGCCAGCAGTGACTCCGGACGGTCGTCTGGGGCCAACGTCCTGACTTTC. Translated: CASSDSGRSSGANVLTF.

CDR3 nucleotides: TGTGCCAGTAGTATGGGTAGCGGGAGCCTCTACGAGCAGTACTTC. As protein: CASSMGSGSLYEQYF. The chain recombines TRBV19 with TRBJ2-7; TRBD2 aligns across 9 bases. Germline assignment: CDR1 LNHDA and CDR2 SQIVND (reference sequence). J lost 3 bases, V lost 3 bases, and 6 bases had no gene match. The CDR3 runs to 15 residues.

The rearrangement uses TRBV7-2 and TRBJ2-7, with 8 bases lining up with TRBD2. This CDR3 comprises 13 residues. V dropped 4 bases and J dropped 2; count of bases not matched to a gene: 1. Germline V CDR1 and CDR2: SGHTA, FQGNSA. CDR3 bases: TGTGCCAGCAGCTATAGCGGGACCTACGAGCAGTACTTC. Its translation is CASSYSGTYEQYF.

This chain links TRBV2 with TRBJ2-2; 8 bases fit TRBD1. The CDR3 covers 16 residues. Germline V gives CDR1 SNHLY, CDR2 FYNNEI. The V segment lost 1 base and the J segment 2 bases; nucleotides outside the gene matches: 3. CDR3 sequence (DNA): TGTGCCAGCAGTGAAGTGCCAGGGGGCAACACCGGGGAGCTGTTTTTT. It is translated as CASSEVPGGNTGELFF.

In its sample, this clone was seen once. The chain uses TRBV20-1 and TRBJ2-2, with TRBD1 matching over 7 bases. With V trimmed by 5 bases and J by 6 bases, 0 bases remained unmatched. This CDR3 comprises 11 residues. The V gene's germline CDR1 is DFQATT and CDR2 SNEGSKA (reference sequence). The DNA for the CDR3 is TGCAGTGCTCAGGGGGCCGGGGAGCTGTTTTTT. Translated, it gives CSAQGAGELFF.

J is TRBJ2-2 and V is TRBV7-3; D might be TRBD1 or TRBD2, each matching 5 bases. Trimming removed 2 bases from V and 2 bases from J, with 9 bases in between. CDR3 size: 15 residues. Germline assignment: CDR1 SGHTA and CDR2 FQGTGA. DNA for the CDR3: TGTGCCAGCAGCTTATTTGGGGGAAACACCGGGGAGCTGTTTTTT. Its protein product is CASSLFGGNTGELFF. Complete variable domain (other parts from reference TRBV7-3 and TRBJ2-2): GAGVSQTPSNKVTEKGKYVELRCDPISGHTALYWYRQSLGQGPEFLIYFQGTGAADDSGLPNDRFFAVRPEGSVSTLKIQRTERGDSAVYLCASSLFGGNTGELFFGEGSRLTVL.

This clone was recorded a few times. Different DNA sequences within this sample yield the same CDR3. The J gene is TRBJ2-2, the V gene TRBV7-9; tentative D call: TRBD1 (5 bases). In germline, CDR1 is SEHNR, CDR2 FQNEAQ (reference sequence). The CDR3 extends over 14 amino acids. Trimming pared 5 bases from V and 5 bases from J, leaving 12 bases between. In DNA form, the CDR3 reads TGTGCCAGCAGCGGAAGGGGTGGGACCGGGGAGCTGTTTTTT. Translation: CASSGRGGTGELFF.

The gene calls are TRBV13 and TRBJ2-1; D not certain. CDR1 and CDR2 (germline): PRHDT, FYEKMQ (reference sequence). Trimming took 4 bases from V and 8 from J, leaving 12 bases between them. The CDR3 consists of 13 residues. The CDR3 is CASSSNALDEQFF. The CDR3, as DNA: TGTGCCAGCAGCTCGAATGCCCTTGATGAGCAGTTCTTC.

This clone was seen once. The rearrangement joins TRBV7-9 to TRBJ1-3; D not certain. Trimming removed 1 base at V and 4 bases at J, with 2 bases between. Germline lookup yields CDR1 SEHNR and CDR2 FQNEAQ (reference sequence). This CDR3 spans 12 amino acids. The CDR3 nucleotides are TGTGCCAGCAGCTTAGGGGGAAACACCATATATTTT. Translation gives CASSLGGNTIYF. Using reference TRBV7-9 and TRBJ1-3 for the parts outside the CDR3, the full variable domain is DTGVSQNPRHKITKRGQNVTFRCDPISEHNRLYWYRQTLGQGPEFLTYFQNEAQLEKSRLLSDRFSAERPKGSFSTLEIQRTEQGDSAMYLCASSLGGNTIYFGEGSWLTVV.

The rearrangement joins TRBV21-1 to TRBJ1-1. TRBV21-1 is deemed a pseudogene. CDR3 length: 13 residues. CDR3 residues: CASSKHGDTEAFF. The DNA of the CDR3 is TGTGCCAGCAGCAAACACGGGGACACTGAAGCTTTCTTT.

The genes are TRBV5-5 and TRBJ2-3; 9 nucleotides align to TRBD1. With 2 bases clipped from V and 6 bases from J, the junction kept 4 bases outside the gene matches. CDR1 SGHKS and CDR2 YYEKEE come from the germline V gene (reference sequence). The CDR3 sequence is 14 residues long. CDR3 nucleotide sequence: TGTGCCAGCAGCTTTGGGACAGGGCCCGATACGCAGTATTTT. It encodes CASSFGTGPDTQYF.